Listed below are T cell receptor beta chains from one sample, sequenced in a study of blood T cell repertoires in COVID-19. Profiled with immunoSEQ multiplex PCR; TCRdb holds only in-frame clones, not every one. This sample yields 130,000 or so clones, of which approximately 85% are seen a single time; 4.3% belongs to the top ten. Sequenced input: peripheral blood. These receptors came from a human donor in a cohort sampled during active COVID-19. Both conserved end residues are part of each CDR3. A D gene is named only where the DNA matches it firmly. Clone size appears in some rows only: once, few, many, or a class for an expanded clone.

j_call | v_call | cdr3_length | clone_size | d_call | cdr3_aa | cdr3_nt
TRBJ1-1 | TRBV5-4 | 15 | NA | NA | CASSPGAETNTEAFF | TGTGCCAGCAGCCCAGGGGCTGAAACTAACACTGAAGCTTTCTTT
TRBJ1-1 | TRBV5-1 | 15 | few | TRBD1 | CASSLVTGGGTEAFF | TGCGCCAGCAGCTTGGTAACAGGGGGCGGGACTGAAGCTTTCTTT
TRBJ2-1 | TRBV6-2/TRBV6-3 | 16 | NA | TRBD2 | CASSYTSGGTYNEQFF | TGTGCCAGCAGTTACACTAGCGGGGGGACTTACAATGAGCAGTTCTTC
TRBJ1-5 | TRBV7-8 | 15 | once | NA | CASSLESYSNQPQHF | TGTGCCAGCAGCTTAGAAAGCTATAGCAATCAGCCCCAGCATTTT
TRBJ2-5 | TRBV5-6 | 12 | NA | NA | CASSRYQETQYF | TGTGCCAGCAGCCGGTACCAAGAGACCCAGTACTTC
TRBJ1-2 | TRBV3-1/TRBV3-2 | 13 | once | NA | CASSYQGSYGYTF | TGTGCCAGCAGTTACCAGGGGAGCTATGGCTACACCTTC
TRBJ2-2 | TRBV7-9 | 15 | NA | TRBD2 | CASSFGTRYTGELFF | TGTGCCAGCAGCTTCGGGACTAGATACACCGGGGAGCTGTTTTTT
TRBJ1-2 | TRBV11-3 | 14 | NA | NA | CASSQTGFGYGYTF | TGTGCCAGCAGCCAGACGGGGTTCGGCTATGGCTACACCTTC
TRBJ1-1 | TRBV25-1 | 12 | NA | NA | CASSGLNTEAFF | TGTGCCAGCAGTGGGCTGAACACTGAAGCTTTCTTT
TRBJ1-5 | TRBV30 | 14 | NA | NA | CAWSPRGGAQPQHF | TGTGCCTGGAGTCCTCGTGGGGGGGCACAGCCCCAGCATTTT
TRBJ2-7 | TRBV9 | 15 | once | TRBD1 | CASSKAGQGNYEQYF | TGTGCCAGCAGCAAGGCCGGACAGGGAAACTACGAGCAGTACTTC
TRBJ1-1 | TRBV6-2/TRBV6-3 | 14 | NA | TRBD1 | CASSVQGASTEAFF | TGTGCCAGCAGTGTACAGGGGGCGAGCACTGAAGCTTTCTTT
TRBJ2-1 | TRBV30 | 13 | NA | NA | CACKDSSYNEQFF | TGTGCCTGTAAGGACAGTTCCTACAATGAGCAGTTCTTC
TRBJ1-6 | TRBV3-1/TRBV3-2 | 15 | once | NA | CASSQVGASDSPLHF | TGTGCCAGCAGCCAAGTGGGGGCAAGCGATTCACCCCTCCACTTT
TRBJ1-2 | TRBV11-3 | 16 | NA | NA | CASSTTGGGSGYGYTF | TGTGCCAGCAGCACAACGGGTGGAGGGAGCGGCTATGGCTACACCTTC
TRBJ1-1 | TRBV19 | 14 | NA | NA | CASSRSGANTEAFF | TGTGCCAGTAGTCGGAGCGGGGCGAACACTGAAGCTTTCTTT
TRBJ2-1 | TRBV2 | 15 | NA | TRBD1 | CASIIEQGAYNEQFF | TGTGCCAGCATCATAGAACAGGGGGCCTACAATGAGCAGTTCTTC
TRBJ2-5 | TRBV6-5 | 11 | NA | NA | CASTRQETQYF | TGTGCCAGCACCAGGCAAGAGACCCAGTACTTC
TRBJ1-2 | TRBV19 | 13 | few | TRBD1 | CASSPQGAWGYTF | TGTGCCAGTAGTCCTCAGGGGGCCTGGGGCTACACCTTC
TRBJ2-5 | TRBV21-1 | 14 | NA | NA | CASLTTGIQETQYF | TGTGCCAGCCTCACGACAGGAATCCAAGAGACCCAGTACTTC
TRBJ1-2 | TRBV12-3/TRBV12-4 | 12 | NA | NA | CASSQGGSGYTF | TGTGCCAGCAGCCAGGGAGGTTCGGGCTACACCTTC
TRBJ1-1 | TRBV9 | 16 | NA | NA | CASSVVNLEDSTEAFF | TGTGCCAGCAGCGTAGTGAATTTAGAGGACTCGACTGAAGCTTTCTTT
TRBJ1-5 | TRBV5-6 | 16 | NA | TRBD1 | CASSLGQGDINQPQHF | TGTGCCAGCAGCTTAGGACAGGGGGATATCAATCAGCCCCAGCATTTT
TRBJ2-4 | TRBV6-2/TRBV6-3 | 18 | NA | NA | CASSLVVLNLGGKNIQYF | TGTGCCAGCAGCCTCGTGGTCTTGAACCTAGGTGGCAAAAACATTCAGTACTTC
TRBJ2-1 | TRBV19 | 19 | NA | TRBD1 | CASSIVFWGQNPSYNEQFF | TGTGCCAGTAGTATCGTCTTCTGGGGACAGAACCCCTCCTACAATGAGCAGTTCTTC
TRBJ1-1 | TRBV7-2 | 14 | NA | TRBD1 | CASSLDRGNTEAFF | TGTGCCAGCAGCTTAGACAGGGGAAACACTGAAGCTTTCTTT